This TCR beta chain is from a study of Graves' ophthalmopathy and Graves' hyperthyroidism. In germline, CDR1 is SGHTA, CDR2 FQGNSA. The CDR3 runs 14 residues. V gave up 5 bases and J gave up 8 bases, with 15 bases separating them. The evidence that diagnosis relied on was clinical symptoms, serum thyroxine, TRAb, thyroid ultrasound and orbital computed tomography. Regarding the study as a whole: It was with 70.59% sensitivity and roughly 75% specificity that the model predicted ophthalmopathy progression. Most thyroid clonotypes with frequency above 0.001 were detected in blood too.

A word on this clonotype: Its cognate antigen is unknown.

RNA served as the template for amplifying TCR beta CDR3 regions. HTBI-primed RT-PCR formed the first round, and a multiplex PCR formed the second. MiXCR, applied by TCRdb to the multiplex PCR reads, yields one record per CDR3 protein. The sample yields some 750,000 distinct CDR3 sequences, 35% to 50% seen once. Sequences were obtained from peripheral blood. The V call is TRBV7-2, the J call TRBJ1-4; D gene ambiguous. The receptor was isolated from an adult man with Graves' ophthalmopathy. This chain's CDR3 is CASSQTTASEKLFF. Written as DNA, the CDR3 is TGTGCCAGCAGCCAGACAACGGCCTCAGAAAAACTGTTTTTT.